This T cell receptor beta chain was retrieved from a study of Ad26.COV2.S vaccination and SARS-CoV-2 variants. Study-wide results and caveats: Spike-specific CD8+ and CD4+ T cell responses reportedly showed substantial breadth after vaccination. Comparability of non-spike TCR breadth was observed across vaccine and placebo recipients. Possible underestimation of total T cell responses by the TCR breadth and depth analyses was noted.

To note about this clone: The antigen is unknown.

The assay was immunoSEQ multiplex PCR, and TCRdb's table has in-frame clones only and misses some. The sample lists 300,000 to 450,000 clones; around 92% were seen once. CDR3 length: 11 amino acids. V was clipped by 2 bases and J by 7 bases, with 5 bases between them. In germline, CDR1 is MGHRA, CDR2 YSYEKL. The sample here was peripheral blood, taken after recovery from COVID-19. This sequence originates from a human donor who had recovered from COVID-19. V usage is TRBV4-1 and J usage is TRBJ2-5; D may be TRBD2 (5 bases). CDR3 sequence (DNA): TGCGCCAGCAGCCAACGGGGGACCCAGTACTTC. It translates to CASSQRGTQYF.